Following are 27 T cell receptor beta chains from one sample sequenced in a study of T cells in Graves' hyperthyroidism and ophthalmopathy. The investigators amplified TCR beta CDR3 regions from RNA transcripts. First-round RT-PCR with HTBI primers amplified the TCR CDR3 region. MiXCR, applied by TCRdb to the multiplex PCR reads, yields one record per CDR3 protein. Here the sample spans about 500,000 distinct CDR3 sequences, 15% to 20% being singletons. The sample consisted of blood. These receptors all come from a woman aged 30 to 39 with Graves' ophthalmopathy.

There are a few counts of this clonotype. The chain combines TRBV29-1 with TRBJ2-7; D unresolved. Germline V gives CDR1 SQVTM, CDR2 ANQGSEA. Trimming took off 8 bases at V and 5 bases at J, with 13 bases between the two ends. The CDR3 is made up of 11 amino acids. The CDR3 reads CSTKALDEQYF. CDR3 nucleotide sequence: TGCAGCACTAAAGCGTTAGACGAGCAGTACTTC.

This clonotype has at least ten counts. The V call is TRBV2, the J call TRBJ2-3; 11 bases fit TRBD2. CDR1 and CDR2 (germline): SNHLY, FYNNEI. The CDR3 has 15 amino acids. The V segment lost 7 bases and the J segment 7 bases; nucleotides outside the gene matches: 10. Here the CDR3 DNA reads TGTGCCAGCACAAGCCGACTAGCGGGATGGTATACGCAGTATTTT. This gives the protein CASTSRLAGWYTQYF.

This clonotype has ten or more counts. The genes are TRBV5-1 and TRBJ2-1; 16 nucleotides agree with TRBD2. Germline V CDR1 and CDR2: SGHRS, YFSETQ. The V gene end was trimmed by 4 bases and the J gene end by 7 bases; junction bases not matched to a gene: 8. This CDR3 is 17 amino acids long. The CDR3 reads CASSEGTSGRARNEQFF. The DNA for the CDR3 is TGCGCCAGCAGCGAAGGGACTAGCGGGAGGGCCAGGAATGAGCAGTTCTTC. Full variable domain (missing parts from reference TRBV5-1 and TRBJ2-1): KAGVTQTPRYLIKTRGQQVTLSCSPISGHRSVSWYQQTPGQGLQFLFEYFSETQRNKGNFPGRFSGRQFSNSRSEMNVSTLELGDSALYLCASSEGTSGRARNEQFFGPGTRLTVL.

This clonotype turned up a few times. The rearrangement links TRBV6-1 to TRBJ2-3; D gene uncertain. The CDR3 is 12 amino acids. The germline gives CDR1 MNHNS, CDR2 SASEGT. V shed 3 bases and J shed 9 bases, with 10 bases lying between them. CDR3 protein: CASSDPDSTQYF. The CDR3 nucleotides read TGTGCCAGCAGTGATCCCGATAGCACGCAGTATTTT.

The chain employs TRBV19 and TRBJ2-2; D ambiguous. Trimming removed 2 bases from V and 5 bases from J, with 6 bases in between. Germline assignment: CDR1 LNHDA and CDR2 SQIVND (reference sequence). The CDR3 runs 13 residues. CDR3 sequence: CASSISGTGELFF. For the CDR3, the DNA is TGTGCCAGTAGTATATCCGGGACCGGGGAGCTGTTTTTT. Using reference TRBV19 and TRBJ2-2 for the parts outside the CDR3, the full variable domain is DGGITQSPKYLFRKEGQNVTLSCEQNLNHDAMYWYRQDPGQGLRLIYYSQIVNDFQKGDIAEGYSVSREKKESFPLTVTSAQKNPTAFYLCASSISGTGELFFGEGSRLTVL.

This sequence joins TRBV24-1 and TRBJ2-2, with D hard to call. V lost 3 bases and J lost 5, with 15 bases in between. The CDR3 is 16 amino acids. Germline values: CDR1 KGHDR, CDR2 SFDVKD. CDR3 loop: CATSDNEEPWTGELFF. The CDR3 coding sequence is TGTGCCACCAGTGATAATGAGGAACCCTGGACCGGGGAGCTGTTTTTT.

This clonotype was counted many times. The chain is built from TRBV3-1 and TRBJ2-5, with a possible D match to TRBD2 (6 bases). Trimming stripped 0 bases from V and 14 bases from J, with 19 bases between. The V gene's germline CDR1 is LGHDT and CDR2 YNNKEL (reference sequence). There are 14 residues in the CDR3. CDR3 sequence reads: CASSQDLTTGTPYF. Here the CDR3 DNA reads TGTGCCAGCAGCCAAGATCTCACGACCGGGACTCCTTACTTC.

This clonotype was seen at least ten times. The gene calls are TRBV5-1 and TRBJ2-7; D might be TRBD1 (6 bases). Looked up from germline, CDR1 is SGHRS and CDR2 is YFSETQ. The CDR3 has 13 amino acids. V was clipped by 0 bases and J by 5 bases, with 9 bases between them. The CDR3 coding sequence is TGCGCCAGCAGCTTGGGTCACAGGGACGAGCAGTACTTC. It codes for CASSLGHRDEQYF.

As for this clonotype: A read error may explain this, as a much larger clone is one base away. The CDR3 region is CSARVSGRDYGQYF. The CDR3 nucleotides read TGCAGTGCTAGGGTTAGCGGGCGAGACTACGGGCAGTACTTC. V and J are TRBV20-1 and TRBJ2-7; TRBD2 agrees at 7 bases. The CDR3 runs 14 residues. CDR1 DFQATT and CDR2 SNEGSKA come from the germline V gene (reference sequence).

In this sample, this clonotype turned up many times. The rearrangement uses TRBV11-2 and TRBJ2-7, with 9 bases aligning to TRBD2. Germline CDR1 and CDR2: SGHAT and FQNNGV. The length of the CDR3 is 17 residues. V lost 5 bases to trimming and J lost 6 bases; unmatched junction nucleotides: 17. The CDR3 sequence is CASSPLGSSGSSIEQYF. CDR3 bases: TGTGCCAGCAGCCCCCTCGGTAGTAGCGGGAGTAGTATCGAGCAGTACTTC.

Ten or more counts support this clonotype. The rearrangement links TRBV20-1 to TRBJ1-5, with a tentative D call TRBD1 (5 bases). Germline V CDR1 and CDR2: DFQATT, SNEGSKA (reference sequence). The CDR3 length is 14 residues. The V and J ends lost 0 bases and 6 bases respectively, with 12 bases between them. CDR3 DNA sequence: TGCAGTGCTAGAGATGGGGGGGGAGGTCAGCCCCAGCATTTT. Translation: CSARDGGGGQPQHF.

This sequence joins TRBV28 and TRBJ1-2, with TRBD1 as a possible D gene (6 bases). Germline V gene sequence: CDR1 MDHEN, CDR2 SYDVKM. This CDR3 has 15 amino acids. The V gene lost 5 bases and the J gene lost 4 bases, with 17 bases spanning the gap. In DNA, the CDR3 is TGTGCCAGCAGTCCAGTCCCGGGGGGCGGCTATGGCTACACCTTC. It encodes CASSPVPGGGYGYTF.

This clonotype was seen only a few times. This chain's CDR3 is CAISESGQGRNSPLHF. The DNA of the CDR3 is TGTGCCATCAGTGAGTCGGGACAGGGGCGTAATTCACCCCTCCACTTT. The V and J genes are TRBV10-3 and TRBJ1-6; 10 positions agree with TRBD1. The V gene's germline CDR1 is ENHRY and CDR2 SYGVKD. J was trimmed by 6 bases and V by 0 bases; bases with no gene match: 2. This CDR3 is built from 16 residues.

Ten or more counts support this clonotype. The chain uses TRBV30 and TRBJ1-2, with a tentative D call TRBD1 (5 bases). V shed 3 bases and J shed 2 bases, with 16 bases lying between them. The V gene's germline CDR1 is GTSNPN and CDR2 SVGIG (reference sequence). The CDR3 sequence is 15 residues long. CDR3 DNA: TGTGCCTGGAGATCTTTGGGACTTCGGAACTATGGCTACACCTTC. Translating it yields CAWRSLGLRNYGYTF.

This clonotype was counted a few times. V gene TRBV10-1 combines with J gene TRBJ2-3; D ambiguous. The CDR3 contains 18 residues. V lost 3 bases and J lost 1, with 20 bases in between. CDR1 and CDR2 (germline): WNHNN, SYGVQD (reference sequence). CDR3 nucleotides: TGCGCCAGCAGTGAACCGGCGGAACCCGCCTTGGGCACAGATACGCAGTATTTT. Encoded protein: CASSEPAEPALGTDTQYF.

The rearrangement joins TRBV4-1 to TRBJ2-7, with D maybe TRBD2 (6 bases). The CDR3 consists of 17 residues. CDR1 and CDR2 (germline): MGHRA, YSYEKL. V was trimmed by 0 bases and J by 4 bases, leaving 19 bases between them. CDR3 residues: CASSQEPGTLFLYEQYF. The CDR3 DNA follows: TGCGCCAGCAGCCAAGAACCCGGGACTTTATTTCTTTACGAGCAGTACTTC.

The chain has TRBV12-3 or TRBV12-4 and TRBJ2-2; D not resolved. V was trimmed by 3 bases and J by 5 bases, leaving 7 bases between them. CDR3 length: 13 amino acids. CDR3 nucleotides: TGTGCCAGCAGTTTTGGTCTTACCGGGGAGCTGTTTTTT. It yields the protein CASSFGLTGELFF.

This clonotype has at least ten counts. This rearrangement joins TRBV7-2 to TRBJ2-7, with 8 positions matching TRBD2. V lost 0 bases and J lost 4; bases outside the gene matches: 5. The germline V gene has CDR1 SGHTA and CDR2 FQGNSA. The CDR3 consists of 15 residues. In DNA form, the CDR3 reads TGTGCCAGCAGCTTAGCTAGCGGGAAAATTTACGAGCAGTACTTC. Its protein is CASSLASGKIYEQYF.

This clonotype has at least ten counts. The chain is built from TRBV28 and TRBJ2-7; D perhaps matches TRBD1 (6 bases). From germline, CDR1 is MDHEN and CDR2 SYDVKM. The CDR3 has 13 amino acids. V lost 1 base and J 4 bases, leaving 8 bases between the germline ends. This chain's CDR3 is CASSLLGAYEQYF. CDR3 bases: TGTGCCAGCAGTTTATTGGGGGCTTACGAGCAGTACTTC.

The sample holds a few counts of this clonotype. Being one base from a much bigger clone, this may be a read error. As DNA, the CDR3 is TGTGCCAGCAGCGCCTTCCTGGGACAGGGTTCAACTAATGAAAAACTGTTTTTT. It translates to CASSAFLGQGSTNEKLFF. This chain uses TRBV9 with TRBJ1-4, with 9 bases fitting TRBD1. CDR3 length: 18 residues. Germline lookup yields CDR1 SGDLS and CDR2 YYNGEE. The V gene end was trimmed by 3 bases and the J gene end by 0 bases; junction bases not matched to a gene: 9.

This clonotype was seen ten or more times. The chain carries TRBV20-1 and TRBJ1-6; 8 bases are a match to TRBD1. Trimming removed 8 bases from V and 9 bases from J; junction bases left unmatched: 9. The CDR3 is 13 amino acids. The germline gives CDR1 DFQATT, CDR2 SNEGSKA (reference sequence). The CDR3 is CSPQGANVSPLHF. The CDR3 DNA sequence: TGCAGTCCCCAGGGGGCAAATGTTTCACCCCTCCACTTT.

This clonotype occurred many times. The CDR3 DNA sequence: TGTGCCAGCTCCGAGCAGGGCTTGCGCAATCAGCCCCAGCATTTT. Translated: CASSEQGLRNQPQHF. The chain uses TRBV18 and TRBJ1-5; D possibly corresponds to TRBD1 (5 bases). The CDR3 extends over 15 amino acids. V gave up 6 bases and J gave up 2 bases, with 14 bases separating them. CDR1 and CDR2 from the germline V gene are KGHSH and LQKENI.

V usage is TRBV30 and J usage is TRBJ2-7; the match to TRBD1 covers 11 bases. With V trimmed by 1 base and J by 6 bases, 5 bases remained unmatched. Germline CDR1 and CDR2: GTSNPN and SVGIG (reference sequence). This CDR3 is built from 14 residues. The CDR3 loop is CAWSAGTGGLEQYF. As DNA, the CDR3 is TGTGCCTGGAGTGCCGGGACAGGGGGTCTCGAGCAGTACTTC.

There are many counts of this clonotype. V is TRBV7-2 and J is TRBJ2-3; 8 bases fit TRBD1. The germline CDR1 and CDR2 sequences are SGHTA and FQGNSA. CDR3 length equals 15 residues. The V and J ends lost 5 bases and 1 base, in that order; junction bases with no gene match: 5. The CDR3 region has the DNA TGTGCCAGCAGCGTTTACAGGGGGGGCACAGATACGCAGTATTTT. It codes for CASSVYRGGTDTQYF.

This chain links TRBV28 with TRBJ1-4; D is uncertain. CDR3 length: 15 amino acids. Germline lookup yields CDR1 MDHEN and CDR2 SYDVKM. V was clipped by 1 base and J by 4 bases, with 10 bases between them. The DNA for the CDR3 is TGTGCCAGCAGTTTATCTGTGACGGGTAATGAAAAACTGTTTTTT. It specifies CASSLSVTGNEKLFF. The full variable domain, rest sourced from reference TRBV28 and TRBJ1-4, is DVKVTQSSRYLVKRTGEKVFLECVQDMDHENMFWYRQDPGLGLRLIYFSYDVKMKEKGDIPEGYSVSREKKERFSLILESASTNQTSMYLCASSLSVTGNEKLFFGSGTQLSVL.

There are many counts of this clonotype. This sequence joins TRBV24-1 and TRBJ2-5; D is undetermined. The CDR3 runs to 13 residues. The V end was cut by 7 bases, the J end by 5 bases, with 13 bases between. CDR1 and CDR2 (germline): KGHDR, SFDVKD. Here the CDR3 DNA reads TGTGCCACCAGGGATGGTTCGGCGGAGACCCAGTACTTC. This encodes CATRDGSAETQYF.

Details on this clonotype: It is likely a read error, because the conserved phenylalanine at the end of the CDR3 is missing. V gene TRBV6-5 combines with J gene TRBJ2-7, with 10 nucleotides matching TRBD1. V lost 0 bases, J lost 6 bases, and 8 bases stayed unmatched. This CDR3 spans 16 amino acids. CDR1 MNHEY and CDR2 SVGAGI come from the germline V gene. The DNA of the CDR3 is TGTGCCAGCAGTTACTCCTCCGGGACAGGGGTTGGCGAGCAGTACCTC. Amino acids: CASSYSSGTGVGEQYL.